The TCR beta chain under discussion was sequenced for a study of T-cell memory formation after mild COVID-19. With respect to this clonotype: Its antigen is unidentified.

The germline CDR1 and CDR2 sequences are KGHSH and LQKENI. V lost 3 bases to trimming and J lost 2 bases; unmatched junction nucleotides: 3. The CDR3 loop spans 14 amino acids. TCRdb re-called the 5' RACE reads through MiXCR, storing one row per CDR3 protein. The data show about 110,000 distinct CDR3 sequences, roughly a sixth seen once. Findings and caveats of the study: Contracting clones from day 15 to 85 showed balanced CD4/CD8; later expanders favored CD4+. A subset of responding clones appeared in pre-infection memory, suggesting cross-reactive memory joined.

The chain is built from TRBV18 and TRBJ2-5; 7 bases fit TRBD2. This TCR was sampled from a man younger than 35 who had mild COVID-19 (a few samples of this study predate the infection). Cell type and time point are not known. Sequenced sample: PBMCs or a T cell subset sorted from them (not recorded which). CDR3 residues: CASSPRGTQETQYF. As DNA, the CDR3 is TGTGCCAGCTCACCGCGGGGGACTCAAGAGACCCAGTACTTC.